These T cell receptor beta chains were read from a single sample in a study of T cell responses to AZD1222 COVID-19 vaccine. Here immunoSEQ multiplex PCR was the method, and the copy in TCRdb shows in-frame clones only, minus some. The sample carries 150,000 or so clones, 91% recorded once. This specimen was peripheral blood, taken 28 days after the second AZD1222 dose. The receptors come from an adult who received the AZD1222 COVID-19 vaccine. CDR3s include the opening cysteine and the closing phenylalanine or tryptophan. A D gene is named only where the DNA matches it firmly. The size entry is marked missing in some rows and otherwise reads once, few, many or a size class.

>NA|TRBV5-1|TRBD2|TRBJ2-7
TGCGCCAGCAGCTTGGTCCTAGCGGGATCGTCATACGAGCAGTACTTC
CASSLVLAGSSYEQYF
>NA|TRBV30|TRBD1|TRBJ1-1
TGTGCCTACAAACAGGGGGGAGCTTTCTTT
CAYKQGGAFF
>NA|TRBV5-1|NA|TRBJ2-1
TGCGCCAGCAGCTTGGTGACGGGAAGTCCAAATGAGCAGTTCTTC
CASSLVTGSPNEQFF
>NA|TRBV19|NA|TRBJ2-5
TGTGCCAGTAGTGCGGGTCCTTCGGAGACCCAGTACTTC
CASSAGPSETQYF
>NA|TRBV18|NA|TRBJ1-5
TGTGCCAGCTCACCCCTACCTAGCAATCAGCCCCAGCATTTT
CASSPLPSNQPQHF
>NA|TRBV10-2|TRBD1|TRBJ2-3
TGCGCCAGCAGTGAGACAGGGGGGACAGATACGCAGTATTTT
CASSETGGTDTQYF
>once|TRBV7-9|TRBD2|TRBJ2-5
TGTGCCAGCAGCTTAATGGAGCGGGAGAGGGAGACCCAGTACTTC
CASSLMERERETQYF
>NA|TRBV14|NA|TRBJ1-1
TGTGCCAGCAGCCAGAAGGAAGGCACTGAAGCTTTCTTT
CASSQKEGTEAFF
>NA|TRBV5-1|TRBD2|TRBJ2-3
TGCGCCAGCAGCCAAGGACTAGCGGGGGGAAAGTACACAGATACGCAGTATTTT
CASSQGLAGGKYTDTQYF
>NA|TRBV7-9|NA|TRBJ2-1
TGTGCCAGCAGCTTAGCCACCGGGGCTATAAATGAGCAGTTCTTC
CASSLATGAINEQFF
>medium-sized|TRBV15|NA|TRBJ2-7
TGTGCCACCAGCGGACAGAGCTACGAGCAGTACTTC
CATSGQSYEQYF
>NA|TRBV30|TRBD1|TRBJ1-4
TGTGCCTGGGACAGGGGGCAGGGTGAAAAACTGTTTTTT
CAWDRGQGEKLFF
>many|TRBV6-4|NA|TRBJ1-3
TGTGCCAGCAGTGACCTTATTGGGGCGTTCCCGGTTGACGGTCCTGGAAACACCATATATTTT
CASSDLIGAFPVDGPGNTIYF
>NA|TRBV5-1|NA|TRBJ1-2
TGCGCCAGCAGCTTGGCCACAGGGAAGGCGTATGGCTACACCTTC
CASSLATGKAYGYTF
>NA|TRBV24-1|NA|TRBJ1-4
TGTGCCACCAGTGGAGGGGGGGATGAAAAACTGTTTTTT
CATSGGGDEKLFF
>NA|TRBV27|NA|TRBJ1-5
TGTGCCAGCAGTCCCCCTGGGGCCTCTGTCAATCAGCCCCAGCATTTT
CASSPPGASVNQPQHF
>NA|TRBV12-3/TRBV12-4|TRBD1|TRBJ1-1
TGTGCCAGCAGGTCAACCTCAGGGGGAGCAGCTTTCTTT
CASRSTSGGAAFF
>NA|TRBV12-3/TRBV12-4|NA|TRBJ1-1
TGTGCCAGCAGACAACAGGGACCAACTGAAGCTTTCTTT
CASRQQGPTEAFF
>few|TRBV30|TRBD1|TRBJ2-2
TGTGCCTGGAGTAAAGGGGGCGGCGGGGAGCTGTTTTTT
CAWSKGGGGELFF
>NA|TRBV29-1|NA|TRBJ1-5
TGCAGCGTTGAAGTCGGGATGGGTGGCAATCAGCCCCAGCATTTT
CSVEVGMGGNQPQHF
>NA|TRBV5-6|NA|TRBJ1-1
TGTGCCAGCAGCTCCCGCTTTGAATGGAACACTGAAGCTTTCTTT
CASSSRFEWNTEAFF
>NA|TRBV10-3|TRBD1|TRBJ1-6
TGTGCCGCCCGGACAGGGACTTCGTCACCCCTCCACTTT
CAARTGTSSPLHF
>NA|TRBV5-1|TRBD2|TRBJ2-2
TGCGCCAGCAGCTTGGGGCTAGCGGACACCGGGGAGCTGTTTTTT
CASSLGLADTGELFF
>NA|TRBV15|TRBD2|TRBJ2-7
TGTGCCACCGCCTCAGAGCTAGCGGGAGACCCCCACGAGCAGTACTTC
CATASELAGDPHEQYF
>NA|TRBV7-2|TRBD1|TRBJ1-6
TGTGCCAGCAGCTTAGACTCGGACAGGGTAGTGTCGCCCCTCCACTTT
CASSLDSDRVVSPLHF
>NA|TRBV5-1|NA|TRBJ2-7
TGCGCCAGCAGCCATGTACAGGGCTACGAGCAGTACTTC
CASSHVQGYEQYF
>NA|TRBV30|NA|TRBJ2-5
TGTGCCTGGAGTGTACACCGCGAGACCCAGTACTTC
CAWSVHRETQYF
>NA|TRBV5-1|NA|TRBJ2-2
TGCGCCAGCACCCTTACAAACACCGGGGAGCTGTTTTTT
CASTLTNTGELFF
>NA|TRBV29-1|TRBD1|TRBJ1-1
TGCAGCGGCCGGACAGGGGGTAACACTGAAGCTTTCTTT
CSGRTGGNTEAFF
>NA|TRBV30|NA|TRBJ2-5
TGTGCCTGGAGTGCGAACGGGGGCGGGGCTACCGGTGAGACCCAGTACTTC
CAWSANGGGATGETQYF
>NA|TRBV30|NA|TRBJ2-1
TGTGCCTGGAGTGTAGGGACCAGTGTGAATGAGCAGTTCTTC
CAWSVGTSVNEQFF
>NA|TRBV19|NA|TRBJ1-1
TGTGCCAGTAGTATTCCCGGGCGGGGAGTGAGGGAGACTGAAGCTTTCTTT
CASSIPGRGVRETEAFF
>NA|TRBV11-3|NA|TRBJ2-1
TGTGCCAGCAGCAAGAACTACAATGAGCAGTTCTTC
CASSKNYNEQFF
>once|TRBV6-6|TRBD1|TRBJ2-2
TGTGCCAGCAGTTGGGGACAGGGTGGCACCGGGGAGCTGTTTTTT
CASSWGQGGTGELFF